These T cell receptor beta chains were read from a single sample in a study of T cells in Graves' hyperthyroidism and ophthalmopathy. TCRdb re-called the multiplex PCR reads through MiXCR, storing one row per CDR3 protein. The data show approximately 700,000 distinct CDR3 sequences, 45% seen once. What was sequenced was peripheral blood or thyroid tissue (not recorded which). These receptors were obtained from an adult man with Graves' disease, either hyperthyroidism or ophthalmopathy (not recorded which). The CDR3 runs from the conserved cysteine through the conserved F or W. The D gene is left open where the match is weak. For some rows the clone size is stated as once, few or many, or as a class when expanded; others skip it.

TRBJ1-3	TRBV19	NA	few	TGTGCCAGTAGTATTTTGGGGAACTCTGGAAACACCATATATTTT	CASSILGNSGNTIYF
TRBJ1-1	TRBV12-3/TRBV12-4	TRBD1	NA	TGTGCCAGCAGTTTAAAATTTGGGACAGGGGAAAACACTGAAGCTTTCTTT	CASSLKFGTGENTEAFF
TRBJ1-4	TRBV9	NA	NA	TGTGCCAGCAGCTTAGGCCGCCGGTCCGAAAAACTGTTTTTT	CASSLGRRSEKLFF
TRBJ2-7	TRBV7-9	TRBD1	NA	TGTGCCAGCAGCCGGGGACAGGAATCCTACGAGCAGTACTTC	CASSRGQESYEQYF
TRBJ1-5	TRBV9	NA	NA	TGTGCCAGCAGCATGACAGTGGCTCAGCCCCAGCATTTT	CASSMTVAQPQHF
TRBJ1-6	TRBV11-2	TRBD1	few	TGTGCCAGCAGCCCTACAGACAGGGATAATTCACCCCTCCACTTT	CASSPTDRDNSPLHF
TRBJ1-1	TRBV6-6	TRBD1	NA	TGTGCCAGCAGTAGACCCGGGACAGGGATCACTGAAGCTTTCTTT	CASSRPGTGITEAFF
TRBJ2-5	TRBV19	NA	NA	TGTGCCAGTAGTATCGCCAGGGTGGTGGAGACCCAGTACTTC	CASSIARVVETQYF
TRBJ1-2	TRBV11-2	NA	NA	TGTGCCAGCAAGTTCTATGGCTACACCTTC	CASKFYGYTF
TRBJ1-2	TRBV19	NA	NA	TGTGCCAGTAGTACCGGACCACGTGGCTACACCTTC	CASSTGPRGYTF
TRBJ2-5	TRBV29-1	NA	NA	TGCAGCGTCGCCGGGACACCACAGACCCAGTACTTC	CSVAGTPQTQYF
TRBJ1-4	TRBV25-1	NA	NA	TGTGCCAGCAGTGAATATAAGGGGGGGACGAATGAAAAACTGTTTTTT	CASSEYKGGTNEKLFF
TRBJ1-6	TRBV6-5	NA	NA	TGTGCCACCGAGGCAAGCTCCTATAATTCACCCCTCCACTTT	CATEASSYNSPLHF
TRBJ1-3	TRBV9	NA	NA	TGTGCCAGCAGCTTCGGTGGTTCGGGGGCCTTGGGAAACACCATATATTTT	CASSFGGSGALGNTIYF
TRBJ2-5	TRBV20-1	TRBD2	NA	TGCAGTGCTAGACTAGCGGGAGGACGGGAGACCCAGTACTTC	CSARLAGGRETQYF
TRBJ1-2	TRBV29-1	NA	NA	TGCAGCGTTGAAGATGGGGAGAGATTCTATGGCTACACCTTC	CSVEDGERFYGYTF
TRBJ1-2	TRBV19	NA	few	TGTGCCAGTAGTATCCCGCAGACGGCCACAAATGGCTACACCTTC	CASSIPQTATNGYTF
TRBJ1-2	TRBV5-1	NA	many	TGTGCCAGCAGCTTGGACAGCTATGGCTACACCTTC	CASSLDSYGYTF
TRBJ1-1	TRBV7-9	NA	many	TGTGCCAGCAGCACGAATGACAGATTTGAAGCTTTCTTT	CASSTNDRFEAFF
TRBJ2-7	TRBV20-1	TRBD1	NA	TGCAGTGCGTCGACAGGGCCCTACGAGCAGTACTTC	CSASTGPYEQYF
TRBJ2-2	TRBV7-7	NA	many	TGTGCCAGCAGCTCGACTGGCACCGGGGAGCTGTTTTTT	CASSSTGTGELFF
TRBJ2-2	TRBV20-1	TRBD2	few	TGCAGTGCTAGGCGGGGGGGCGAGGCCGGGGAGCTGTTTTTT	CSARRGGEAGELFF
TRBJ1-1	TRBV29-1	NA	NA	TGCAGCGTTGTACCCAGGGACACTGAAGCTTTCTTT	CSVVPRDTEAFF
TRBJ2-7	TRBV7-9	NA	once	TGTGCCAGCAGCTGGGACAACTCCCACTATGCATTGGTTTTC	CASSWDNSHYALVF
TRBJ1-1	TRBV7-3	NA	NA	TGTGCCAGCAGCCCGACTTTATTTCGGGAAGCTTTCTTT	CASSPTLFREAFF
TRBJ2-5	TRBV6-5	NA	NA	TGTGCCAGCAGCCAGAGCCCTCAGGGAAGAGAGACCCAGTACTTC	CASSQSPQGRETQYF
TRBJ1-5	TRBV6-5	TRBD1	NA	TGTGCCAGCAGTGCAGGACAGGGTAGTAGTCAGCCCCAGCATTTT	CASSAGQGSSQPQHF
TRBJ1-1	TRBV7-9	NA	many	TGTGCCAGCAGCGCCCCAGGGACTCAAAACACTGAAGCTTTCTTT	CASSAPGTQNTEAFF
TRBJ1-2	TRBV29-1	TRBD1	NA	TGCAGTGCTAGACAGGGGCCGAACTATGGCTACACCTTC	CSARQGPNYGYTF
TRBJ1-3	TRBV25-1	TRBD1	NA	TGTGCCAGCAGTGCTAGCCAGCCTGGACAGGGGGCAACCTTCTCTGGAAACACCATATATTTT	CASSASQPGQGATFSGNTIYF
TRBJ2-7	TRBV7-9	NA	NA	TGCGCCAGCAGCCAAGATACGGGACATCACGAGCAGTACTTC	CASSQDTGHHEQYF
TRBJ2-6	TRBV5-8	NA	few	TGTGCCAGCAGCTTTACAGGGTCGAATGCTGGGGCCAACGTCCTGACTTTC	CASSFTGSNAGANVLTF
TRBJ2-7	TRBV7-9	NA	once	TGTGCCAGCAGCGGGAGTTTCTACGAGCAGTACTTC	CASSGSFYEQYF
TRBJ1-6	TRBV6-5	TRBD1	NA	TGTGCCAGCGACAGGGTGTCGGGATCACCCCTCCACTTT	CASDRVSGSPLHF
TRBJ2-7	TRBV11-2	TRBD1	NA	TGTGCCAGCAGCTACATGGACAGGGGGGACTACGAGCAGTACTTC	CASSYMDRGDYEQYF
TRBJ1-2	TRBV15	NA	NA	TGTGCCACCAGCAGACTCAACAAGGGCGGGTATGGCTACACCTTC	CATSRLNKGGYGYTF
TRBJ1-2	TRBV20-1	NA	few	TGCAGTGCTAGGGACAGAGACAGACTAAACTATGGCTACACCTTC	CSARDRDRLNYGYTF
TRBJ1-2	TRBV5-1	TRBD1	many	TGCGCCAGCAGCTTCGCCCAGGGGGACGGCTACACCTTC	CASSFAQGDGYTF
TRBJ1-1	TRBV20-1	TRBD1	once	TGCAGTGCTAGACATACCGGGACAGGGCCTTTTGAAGCTTTCTTT	CSARHTGTGPFEAFF
TRBJ2-7	TRBV10-3	NA	few	TGTGCCAGCAGTGACCCCCCGGTGGGTATCGAGCAGTACTTC	CASSDPPVGIEQYF
TRBJ1-1	TRBV3-1	TRBD1	few	TGTGCCAGCAGCCTGGACAGGGTCTTATTCTTT	CASSLDRVLFF
TRBJ1-5	TRBV2	NA	many	TGTGCCAGCAGCCAGGGTCTTGATCAGCCCCAGCATTTT	CASSQGLDQPQHF
TRBJ2-7	TRBV7-2	NA	few	TGTGCCAGCCTCAAGTTGGGGTCTAGCTCCTACGAGCAGTACTTC	CASLKLGSSSYEQYF
TRBJ2-2	TRBV10-3	NA	many	TGTGCCATCAAGGTCGGTGGGACCAACACCGGGGAGCTGTTTTTT	CAIKVGGTNTGELFF
TRBJ1-1	TRBV11-2	NA	NA	TGTGCCAGCAGCCCGGCCGGTGGGGTATGGAGCACTGAAGCTTTCTTT	CASSPAGGVWSTEAFF
TRBJ2-2	TRBV2	TRBD2	NA	TGTGCCAGCAGTGATACTTCCAGCTCAGGGAGGGGCGGGGAGCTGTTTTTT	CASSDTSSSGRGGELFF
TRBJ1-1	TRBV9	NA	many	TGTGCCAGCAGCCCCCGAGACAGGAACACTGAAGCTTTCTTT	CASSPRDRNTEAFF
TRBJ1-5	TRBV2	NA	many	TGTGCCAGCAGCAAAGGAAGGGGCACCCAGCCCCAGCATTTT	CASSKGRGTQPQHF
TRBJ2-2	TRBV7-2	NA	few	TGTGCCAGTACCCGATACGGGGGGCAGGGAGACACCGGGGAGCTGTTTTTT	CASTRYGGQGDTGELFF
TRBJ1-1	TRBV20-1	NA	NA	TGCAGTGCTAGACAGGGAGTGGGGTACACTGAAGCTTTCTTT	CSARQGVGYTEAFF
TRBJ1-1	TRBV15	TRBD1	NA	TGTGCCACCAGCAGAGATTGGACAGGGGTGCTTCCGAACACTGAAGCTTTCTTT	CATSRDWTGVLPNTEAFF